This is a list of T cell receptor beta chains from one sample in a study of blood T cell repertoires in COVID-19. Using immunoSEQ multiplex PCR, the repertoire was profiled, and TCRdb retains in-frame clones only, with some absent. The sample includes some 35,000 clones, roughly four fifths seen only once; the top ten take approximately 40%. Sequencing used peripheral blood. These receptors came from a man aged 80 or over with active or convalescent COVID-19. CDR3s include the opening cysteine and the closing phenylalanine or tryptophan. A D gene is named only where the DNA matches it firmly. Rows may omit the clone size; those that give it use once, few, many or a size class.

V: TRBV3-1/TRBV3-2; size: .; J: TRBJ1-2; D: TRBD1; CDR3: CASSGTDRAAGYTF; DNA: TGTGCCAGCAGCGGTACGGACAGGGCGGCGGGCTACACCTTC
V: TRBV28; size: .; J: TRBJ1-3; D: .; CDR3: CASSFRSGNTIYF; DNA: TGTGCCAGCAGTTTCCGCTCTGGAAACACCATATATTTT
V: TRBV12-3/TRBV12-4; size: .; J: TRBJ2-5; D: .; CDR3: CASSRQEETQYF; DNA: TGTGCCAGCAGTCGCCAGGAAGAGACCCAGTACTTC
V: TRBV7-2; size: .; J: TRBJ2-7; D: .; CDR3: CASSSLTGYEQYF; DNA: TGTGCCAGCAGCTCTTTGACAGGCTACGAGCAGTACTTC
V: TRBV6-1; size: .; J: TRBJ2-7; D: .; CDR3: CASSEARGDKGEQYF; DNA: TGTGCCAGCAGTGAAGCCCGGGGAGACAAGGGCGAGCAGTACTTC
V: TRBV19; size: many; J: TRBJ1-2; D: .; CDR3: CATTGTPNYGYTF; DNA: TGTGCCACCACTGGGACACCAAACTATGGCTACACCTTC
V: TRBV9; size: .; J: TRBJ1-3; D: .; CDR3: CASSVAPWGGPGNTIYF; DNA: TGTGCCAGCAGCGTAGCCCCTTGGGGGGGACCTGGAAACACCATATATTTT
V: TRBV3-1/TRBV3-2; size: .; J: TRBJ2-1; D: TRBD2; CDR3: CASSRISGSYNEQFF; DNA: TGTGCCAGCAGCCGAATTAGCGGGAGCTACAATGAGCAGTTCTTC
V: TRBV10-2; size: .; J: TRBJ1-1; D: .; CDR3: CASSESRGTEAFF; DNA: TGCGCCAGCAGTGAGTCCAGGGGCACTGAAGCTTTCTTT
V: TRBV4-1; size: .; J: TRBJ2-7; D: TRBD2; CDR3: CASSQDPSGRSYYEQYF; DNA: TGCGCCAGCAGCCAAGACCCCAGCGGGAGATCTTATTACGAGCAGTACTTC
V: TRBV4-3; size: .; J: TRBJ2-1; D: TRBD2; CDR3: CASSQERSRGLAGRGEQFF; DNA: TGCGCCAGCAGCCAAGAAAGGAGTAGGGGACTAGCAGGCCGGGGTGAGCAGTTCTTC
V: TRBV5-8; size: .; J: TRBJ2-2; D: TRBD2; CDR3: CASSPGNMLAGGTGELFF; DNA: TGTGCCAGCAGCCCAGGGAATATGCTAGCGGGAGGCACCGGGGAGCTGTTTTTT
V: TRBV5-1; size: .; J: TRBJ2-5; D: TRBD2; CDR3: CASSLGGLAYETQYF; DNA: TGCGCCAGCAGCTTGGGTGGACTAGCGTACGAGACCCAGTACTTC
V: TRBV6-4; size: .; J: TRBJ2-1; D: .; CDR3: CASSDPRDFVFGSYNEQFF; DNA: TGTGCCAGCAGTGACCCGCGGGACTTCGTCTTCGGCTCCTACAATGAGCAGTTCTTC
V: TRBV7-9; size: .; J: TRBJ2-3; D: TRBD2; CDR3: CASSSPGLAPDTQYF; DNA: TGTGCCAGCAGCTCACCGGGACTAGCTCCAGATACGCAGTATTTT
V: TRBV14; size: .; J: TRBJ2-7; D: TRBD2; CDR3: CASSQGGLAGNYEQYF; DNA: TGTGCCAGCAGCCAAGGGGGACTAGCGGGCAACTACGAGCAGTACTTC
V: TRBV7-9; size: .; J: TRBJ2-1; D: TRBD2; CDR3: CASSSGLAGGPGYNEQFF; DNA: TGTGCCAGCAGCTCCGGACTAGCGGGAGGGCCAGGGTACAATGAGCAGTTCTTC
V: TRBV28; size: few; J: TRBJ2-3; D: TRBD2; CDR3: CASSLTTSGTTDTQYF; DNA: TGTGCCAGCAGCCTCACGACTAGCGGGACGACAGATACGCAGTATTTT
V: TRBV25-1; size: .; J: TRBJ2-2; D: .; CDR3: CASRGWEATGELFF; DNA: TGTGCCAGCAGGGGGTGGGAGGCCACCGGGGAGCTGTTTTTT
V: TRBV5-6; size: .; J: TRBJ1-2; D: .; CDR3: CASSLDPKANYGYTF; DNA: TGTGCCAGCAGCCTAGACCCGAAAGCTAACTATGGCTACACCTTC
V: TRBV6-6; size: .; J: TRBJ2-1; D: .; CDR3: CASSYSGQFF; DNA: TGTGCCAGCAGTTACTCCGGGCAGTTCTTC
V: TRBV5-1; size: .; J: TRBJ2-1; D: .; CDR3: CASSYLGPTEQFF; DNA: TGCGCCAGCAGCTACCTGGGGCCTACTGAGCAGTTCTTC
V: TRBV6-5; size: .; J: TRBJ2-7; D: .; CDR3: CASSYLRGQASEQYF; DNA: TGTGCCAGCAGTTACTTAAGAGGCCAAGCGTCCGAGCAGTACTTC
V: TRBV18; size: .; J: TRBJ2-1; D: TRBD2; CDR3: CASSVSPGLADNEQFF; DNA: TGTGCCAGCTCAGTGAGTCCGGGACTAGCGGACAATGAGCAGTTCTTC
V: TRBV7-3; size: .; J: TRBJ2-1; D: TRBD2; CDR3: CASSTLAGGPNEQFF; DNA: TGTGCCAGCAGTACACTAGCGGGAGGGCCCAATGAGCAGTTCTTC
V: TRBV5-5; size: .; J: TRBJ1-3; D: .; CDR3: CASMRTGNSGNTIYF; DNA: TGTGCCAGCATGCGAACAGGGAACTCTGGAAACACCATATATTTT
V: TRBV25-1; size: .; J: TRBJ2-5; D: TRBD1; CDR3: CASSALRGTAQETQYF; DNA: TGTGCCAGCAGTGCACTGAGGGGGACAGCACAAGAGACCCAGTACTTC
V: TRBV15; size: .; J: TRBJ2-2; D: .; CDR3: CATSRAATGAGELFF; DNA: TGTGCCACCAGCAGAGCAGCGACTGGCGCCGGGGAGCTGTTTTTT
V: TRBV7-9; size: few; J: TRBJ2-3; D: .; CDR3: CASSLLQQSTDTQYF; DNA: TGTGCCAGCAGCTTACTTCAACAGTCCACAGATACGCAGTATTTT
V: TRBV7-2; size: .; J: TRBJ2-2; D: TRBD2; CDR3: CAITGTTNTGELFF; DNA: TGTGCCATTACCGGGACTACAAACACCGGGGAGCTGTTTTTT
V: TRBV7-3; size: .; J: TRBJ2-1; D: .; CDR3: CASSPGPGLEQFF; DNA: TGTGCCAGCAGCCCGGGCCCAGGGCTTGAGCAGTTCTTC
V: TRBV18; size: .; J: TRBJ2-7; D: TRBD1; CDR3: CASSPGQGVGEQYF; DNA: TGTGCCAGCTCACCGGGACAGGGTGTGGGGGAGCAGTACTTC